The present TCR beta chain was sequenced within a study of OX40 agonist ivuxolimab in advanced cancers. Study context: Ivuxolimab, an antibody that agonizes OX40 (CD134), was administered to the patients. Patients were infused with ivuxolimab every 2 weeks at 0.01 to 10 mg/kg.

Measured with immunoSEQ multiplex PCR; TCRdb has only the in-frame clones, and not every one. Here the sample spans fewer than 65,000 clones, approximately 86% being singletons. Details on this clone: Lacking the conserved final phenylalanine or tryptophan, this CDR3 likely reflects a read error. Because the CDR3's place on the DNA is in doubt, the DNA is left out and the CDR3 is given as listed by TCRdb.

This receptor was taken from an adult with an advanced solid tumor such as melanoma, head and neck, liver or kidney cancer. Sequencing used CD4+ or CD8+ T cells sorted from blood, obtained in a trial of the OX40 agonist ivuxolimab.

CDR3 protein: CASITGQGI. V usage is TRBV4-1 and J usage is TRBJ2-7; the DNA was not compared with TRBD1, the D call given in the table. Germline CDR1 MGHRA, CDR2 YSYEKL. Ends included, the CDR3 has 9 residues.